The text below deals with one TCR beta chain. The time point denotes: patch test 2, 6 weeks after DPC sensitization. Treatment here: therapeutic diphenylcyclopropenone sensitization with weekly scalp DPC. This sample stems from a study of human T cells and chemical hapten exposure. The V end lost 5 bases, the J end lost 1 base, and 8 bases lay between the germline ends. Germline V gene data show CDR1 as SEHNR and CDR2 as FQNEAQ (reference sequence). The CDR3 extends over 14 amino acids. TCRdb itself ran the RACE reads through MiXCR, one entry per CDR3 protein. The table has about 84,000 distinct CDR3 sequences, 8% to 13% seen once.

The sample here was whole blood, taken in connection with sensitization to the hapten diphenylcyclopropenone (DPC). This sequence originates from a woman between 50 and 59 years old with alopecia areata. Some clones in this sample may be carry-over from other donors' samples. The chain is built from TRBV7-9 and TRBJ2-2, with D possibly being TRBD1 (6 bases). DNA for the CDR3: TGTGCCAGCAGCCAGACAGGGAACACCGGGGAGCTGTTTTTT. It translates to CASSQTGNTGELFF.